These 18 T cell receptor beta chains share one sample of origin, sequenced in a study of T cell responses to AZD1222 COVID-19 vaccine (dated by TCRdb to 2020 to 2023). Read against the paper, the sample's time point label means: baseline before first vaccination. The library was prepared using the immunoSEQ multiplex PCR assay. TCRdb mirrors the immuneACCESS table, restricted to in-frame sequences. Some clones are absent from its copies; in checked studies, under half trace to an unresolved V gene, and the reason for the others is unknown. The sample table lists 92,000 or so clones, roughly 90% of them with a count of one. The top ten clones comprise about 28% of the sample. Sample: peripheral blood, taken on day 0 of AZD1222 vaccination. All receptors derive from an adult in good health.

The gene calls are TRBV7-9 and TRBJ2-7; the match to TRBD1 covers 7 bases. Germline V gene lookup returns CDR1 SEHNR and CDR2 FQNEAQ (reference sequence). The CDR3 has 13 amino acids. Losses at the gene ends were 5 bases for V and 4 bases for J; bases not matched to a gene: 5. CDR3 in DNA: TGTGCCAGCAGCCAAACAGGGGAATACGAGCAGTACTTC. As protein: CASSQTGEYEQYF.

This chain joins TRBV9 and TRBJ1-4; 7 bases are a match to TRBD1. V lost 3 bases and J lost 8; bases outside the gene matches: 10. The CDR3 is made up of 15 amino acids. The germline CDR1 and CDR2 sequences are SGDLS and YYNGEE. CDR3 sequence reads: CASSGFTGAGEKLFF. In DNA, the CDR3 is TGTGCCAGCAGCGGTTTCACAGGGGCGGGGGAAAAACTGTTTTTT.

This chain connects TRBV5-4 to TRBJ1-3; the D gene is possibly TRBD1 (5 bases). The CDR3 sequence is 16 residues long. CDR1 SGHNT and CDR2 YYREEE come from the germline V gene (reference sequence). V was clipped by 3 bases and J by 4 bases, with 17 bases between them. The CDR3 here is CASSYGDGAWGNTIYF. For the CDR3, the DNA is TGTGCCAGCAGCTATGGGGACGGCGCGTGGGGAAACACCATATATTTT.

The CDR3 nucleotides read TGTGCCAGCAGTTTATCGGGTGATGGCGTGAATACTGAGCAGTTCTTC. It is translated as CASSLSGDGVNTEQFF. The chain carries TRBV27 and TRBJ2-1; D gene ambiguous. Trimming removed 0 bases from V and 9 bases from J, with 18 bases in between. CDR1 is MNHEY, CDR2 SMNVEV, per germline (reference sequence). The CDR3 totals 16 residues.

The chain carries TRBV7-2 and TRBJ1-3; D is possibly TRBD1 (6 bases). Trimming took 3 bases from V and 4 from J, leaving 13 bases between them. The CDR3 length is 15 residues. CDR1 is SGHTA and CDR2 is FQGNSA in the germline V gene. DNA of the CDR3: TGTGCCAGCAGCTTTGCGCGGGGGCTAGGAAACACCATATATTTT. This codes for CASSFARGLGNTIYF. The full variable domain, in which reference TRBV7-2 and TRBJ1-3 provide the parts outside the CDR3, is GAGVSQSPSNKVTEKGKDVELRCDPISGHTALYWYRQSLGQGLEFLIYFQGNSAPDKSGLPSDRFSAERTGGSVSTLTIQRTQQEDSAVYLCASSFARGLGNTIYFGEGSWLTVV.

The chain couples TRBV6-5 to TRBJ2-7; no clear D. Germline V gene sequence: CDR1 MNHEY, CDR2 SVGAGI. Trimming cost V 0 bases and J 2 bases, with 11 bases left between them. There are 15 residues in the CDR3. Here the CDR3 reads CASSYSNAATYEQYF. The CDR3 nucleotides read TGTGCCAGCAGTTACTCGAATGCAGCGACCTACGAGCAGTACTTC.

This chain uses TRBV7-2 with TRBJ2-2; D gene uncertain. V was clipped by 4 bases and J by 8 bases, with 11 bases between them. There are 13 residues in the CDR3. Germline CDR1 is SGHTA and CDR2 is FQGNSA. As DNA, the CDR3 is TGTGCCAGCAGCTCCGACCCCCGGGGGGAGCTGTTTTTT. Translated: CASSSDPRGELFF.

The genes are TRBV27 and TRBJ1-5; D unclear. V was pared by 3 bases and J by 4 bases, with 7 bases between. Per germline, CDR1 MNHEY and CDR2 SMNVEV (reference sequence). The length of the CDR3 is 13 residues. The CDR3 sequence is CASSFSQNQPQHF. Here the CDR3 DNA reads TGTGCCAGCAGTTTTTCCCAGAATCAGCCCCAGCATTTT.

The CDR3 loop is CASSPEHNEQFF. CDR3 DNA: TGTGCCAGCAGCCCAGAACACAATGAGCAGTTCTTC. The chain joins TRBV7-2 to TRBJ2-1; D gene ambiguous. Germline V lookup: CDR1 SGHTA, CDR2 FQGNSA. Trimming pared 5 bases from V and 5 bases from J, leaving 7 bases between. The CDR3 contains 12 residues.

V and J are TRBV25-1 and TRBJ1-2; D unclear. Germline V gene lookup returns CDR1 MGHDK and CDR2 SYGVNS. The V end was cut by 2 bases, the J end by 4 bases, with 11 bases between. There are 14 residues in the CDR3. The chain's CDR3 is CASSEPGVAYGYTF. The CDR3 coding sequence is TGTGCCAGCAGTGAACCTGGTGTCGCCTATGGCTACACCTTC.

The rearrangement joins TRBV6-5 to TRBJ1-6; maybe TRBD1 (5 bases). V was shortened by 4 bases and J by 10 bases, with 14 bases between the two germline ends. The CDR3 is 14 amino acids. From germline, CDR1 is MNHEY and CDR2 SVGAGI. The CDR3 DNA follows: TGTGCCAGCAGTTGGGGCAGGTATAGCTCACCCCTCCACTTT. Its translation: CASSWGRYSSPLHF.

The rearrangement uses TRBV19 and TRBJ2-7; 10 nucleotides line up with TRBD2. Germline V gene lookup returns CDR1 LNHDA and CDR2 SQIVND (reference sequence). CDR3 length: 15 residues. V dropped 4 bases and J dropped 4; count of bases not matched to a gene: 7. The CDR3 protein is CASSKGLAEGYEQYF. CDR3 nucleotide sequence: TGTGCCAGTAGTAAAGGACTAGCGGAGGGGTACGAGCAGTACTTC.

The chain carries TRBV7-8 and TRBJ2-7; D is perhaps TRBD2 (5 bases). V lost 4 bases and J 7 bases, leaving 17 bases between the germline ends. The germline V gene has CDR1 SGHVS and CDR2 FQNEAQ. CDR3 length equals 14 residues. The chain's CDR3 is CASSSSPGVGEQYF. CDR3 sequence (DNA): TGTGCCAGCAGCTCCAGCCCCGGGGTGGGAGAGCAGTACTTC.

This chain uses TRBV5-1 with TRBJ2-2, with 10 nucleotides matching TRBD1. Trimming at V came to 3 bases and at J to 6 bases, leaving 5 bases not matched to a gene. The CDR3 is 15 amino acids. Germline CDR1 reads SGHRS; CDR2 reads YFSETQ. The DNA for the CDR3 is TGCGCCAGCAGCTCTGGACAGGGGGGAGCCGGGGAGCTGTTTTTT. Amino acid sequence: CASSSGQGGAGELFF.

This sequence joins TRBV6-1 and TRBJ1-1; unclear D gene. The CDR3 extends over 15 amino acids. V dropped 0 bases and J dropped 7 bases, with 15 bases sitting between them. CDR1 MNHNS and CDR2 SASEGT come from the germline V gene. The CDR3 region is CASSEAEHVWSEAFF. CDR3 nucleotides: TGTGCCAGCAGTGAAGCGGAGCATGTATGGAGTGAAGCTTTCTTT.

The gene calls are TRBV15 and TRBJ2-7, with D possibly being TRBD2 (6 bases). V gave up 0 bases and J gave up 4 bases, with 13 bases separating them. This CDR3 contains 15 residues. Germline-derived CDR1 and CDR2 are LNHNV and YYDKDF (reference sequence). CDR3 sequence: CATSRDGGVGYEQYF. CDR3 nucleotides: TGTGCCACCAGCAGAGATGGAGGGGTCGGGTACGAGCAGTACTTC.

This chain uses TRBV6-1 with TRBJ1-6; no clear D. CDR1 MNHNS and CDR2 SASEGT come from the germline V gene. The CDR3 spans 14 residues. The V and J ends lost 2 bases and 10 bases respectively, with 12 bases between them. The CDR3 coding sequence is TGTGCCAGCAGTGAAAGGGTCTCGGGATCACCCCTCCACTTT. As protein: CASSERVSGSPLHF.

The chain has TRBV11-2 and TRBJ2-7; 10 nucleotides match TRBD1. With 5 bases clipped from V and 4 bases from J, the junction kept 5 bases outside the gene matches. Germline CDR1 SGHAT, CDR2 FQNNGV. This CDR3 is built from 14 residues. The DNA of the CDR3 is TGTGCCAGCAGCCTCGACAGGGGGCTATACGAGCAGTACTTC. It specifies CASSLDRGLYEQYF. The whole variable domain, filled in from reference TRBV11-2 and TRBJ2-7, reads EAGVAQSPRYKIIEKRQSVAFWCNPISGHATLYWYQQILGQGPKLLIQFQNNGVVDDSQLPKDRFSAERLKGVDSTLKIQPAKLEDSAVYLCASSLDRGLYEQYFGPGTRLTVT.